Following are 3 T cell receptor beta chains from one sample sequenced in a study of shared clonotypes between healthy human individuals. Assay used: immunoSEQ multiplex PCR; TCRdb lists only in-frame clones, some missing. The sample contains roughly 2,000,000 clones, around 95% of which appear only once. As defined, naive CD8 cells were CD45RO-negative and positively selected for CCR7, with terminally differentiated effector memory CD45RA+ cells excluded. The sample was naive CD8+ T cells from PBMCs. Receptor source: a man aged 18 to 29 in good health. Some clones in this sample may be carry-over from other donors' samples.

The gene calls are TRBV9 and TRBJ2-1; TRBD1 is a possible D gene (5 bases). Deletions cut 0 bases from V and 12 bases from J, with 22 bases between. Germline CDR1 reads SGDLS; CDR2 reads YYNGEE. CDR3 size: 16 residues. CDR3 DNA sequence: TGTGCCAGCAGCGTAGCGGAGAACTTAATGGGGCCCCTGCAGTTCTTC. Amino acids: CASSVAENLMGPLQFF. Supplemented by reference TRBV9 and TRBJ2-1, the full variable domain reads DSGVTQTPKHLITATGQRVTLRCSPRSGDLSVYWYQQSLDQGLQFLIQYYNGEERAKGNILERFSAQQFPDLHSELNLSSLELGDSALYFCASSVAENLMGPLQFFGPGTRLTVL.

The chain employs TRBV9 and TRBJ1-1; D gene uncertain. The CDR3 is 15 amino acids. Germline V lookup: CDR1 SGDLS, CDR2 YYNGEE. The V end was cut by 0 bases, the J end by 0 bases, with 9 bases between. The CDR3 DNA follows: TGTGCCAGCAGCGTAGCAGGACGGTTGAACACTGAAGCTTTCTTT. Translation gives CASSVAGRLNTEAFF.

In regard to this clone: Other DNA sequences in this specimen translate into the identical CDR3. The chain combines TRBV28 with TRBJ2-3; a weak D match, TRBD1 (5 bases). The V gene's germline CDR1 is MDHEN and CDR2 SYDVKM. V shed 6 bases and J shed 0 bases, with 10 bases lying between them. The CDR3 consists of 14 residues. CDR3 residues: CASSRTPSTDTQYF. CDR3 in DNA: TGTGCCAGCAGCCGGACACCCAGCACAGATACGCAGTATTTT.